This T cell receptor (beta chain) was documented in a study of control samples from healthy donors and cancer patients. This table comes from immunoSEQ multiplex PCR, and its TCRdb copy is limited to in-frame clones, with some not included. The table records about 120,000 clones, about 93% of them present only once. V shed 4 bases, J shed 8 bases, and the junction held 16 bases outside the gene matches. The CDR3 extends over 17 amino acids. Per germline, CDR1 SGHDT and CDR2 YYEEEE. Sequenced input: blood. V and J are TRBV5-6 and TRBJ1-4, with TRBD1 matching over 8 bases. The sequence derives from a man aged 30 to 45 in good health. In nucleotides, the CDR3 is TGTGCCAGCAGCGCGACCCGACGGACAGGGAACGGCGAAAAACTGTTTTTT. It translates to CASSATRRTGNGEKLFF.